This T cell receptor beta chain comes out of a study of blood T cell repertoires in COVID-19. Study-level background: Whether acute or convalescent, the COVID-19 samples came from the United States, Italy and Spain.

The CDR3 sequence is 15 residues long. In germline, CDR1 is SGHTA, CDR2 FQGNSA. With 5 bases clipped from V and 4 bases from J, the junction kept 8 bases outside the gene matches. As originally analysed: Reference gene primer amplification gave estimated nucleated cell counts. Assay: immunoSEQ multiplex PCR; the TCRdb copy retains only in-frame clones and omits some. V and J calls and clone size come straight from that table; D and trimming were deduced from the DNA. Here the sample spans about 32,000 clones, about 92% being singletons. This chain uses TRBV7-2 with TRBJ2-3; 8 nucleotides agree with TRBD2. The sample taken for sequencing was peripheral blood. The clonotype comes from a male donor with active COVID-19. Here the CDR3 DNA reads TGTGCCAGCAGCCCAATTAGCGGGGCGCCAGATACGCAGTATTTT. Amino acids: CASSPISGAPDTQYF.